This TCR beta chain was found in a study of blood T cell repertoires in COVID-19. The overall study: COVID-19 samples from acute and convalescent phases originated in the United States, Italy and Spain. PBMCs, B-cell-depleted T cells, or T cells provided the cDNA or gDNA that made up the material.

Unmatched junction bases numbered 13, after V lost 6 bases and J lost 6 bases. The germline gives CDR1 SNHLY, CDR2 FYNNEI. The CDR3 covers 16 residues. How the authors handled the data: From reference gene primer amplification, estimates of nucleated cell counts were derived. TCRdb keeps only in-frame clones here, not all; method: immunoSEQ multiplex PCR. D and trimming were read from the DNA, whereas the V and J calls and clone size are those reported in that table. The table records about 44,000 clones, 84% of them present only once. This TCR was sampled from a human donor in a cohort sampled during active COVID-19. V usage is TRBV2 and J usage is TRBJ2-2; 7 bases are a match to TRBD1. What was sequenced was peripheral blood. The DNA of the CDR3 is TGTGCCAGCAGCGAGAACCCGGGACAGTGGGCCGGGGAGCTGTTTTTT. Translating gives CASSENPGQWAGELFF.